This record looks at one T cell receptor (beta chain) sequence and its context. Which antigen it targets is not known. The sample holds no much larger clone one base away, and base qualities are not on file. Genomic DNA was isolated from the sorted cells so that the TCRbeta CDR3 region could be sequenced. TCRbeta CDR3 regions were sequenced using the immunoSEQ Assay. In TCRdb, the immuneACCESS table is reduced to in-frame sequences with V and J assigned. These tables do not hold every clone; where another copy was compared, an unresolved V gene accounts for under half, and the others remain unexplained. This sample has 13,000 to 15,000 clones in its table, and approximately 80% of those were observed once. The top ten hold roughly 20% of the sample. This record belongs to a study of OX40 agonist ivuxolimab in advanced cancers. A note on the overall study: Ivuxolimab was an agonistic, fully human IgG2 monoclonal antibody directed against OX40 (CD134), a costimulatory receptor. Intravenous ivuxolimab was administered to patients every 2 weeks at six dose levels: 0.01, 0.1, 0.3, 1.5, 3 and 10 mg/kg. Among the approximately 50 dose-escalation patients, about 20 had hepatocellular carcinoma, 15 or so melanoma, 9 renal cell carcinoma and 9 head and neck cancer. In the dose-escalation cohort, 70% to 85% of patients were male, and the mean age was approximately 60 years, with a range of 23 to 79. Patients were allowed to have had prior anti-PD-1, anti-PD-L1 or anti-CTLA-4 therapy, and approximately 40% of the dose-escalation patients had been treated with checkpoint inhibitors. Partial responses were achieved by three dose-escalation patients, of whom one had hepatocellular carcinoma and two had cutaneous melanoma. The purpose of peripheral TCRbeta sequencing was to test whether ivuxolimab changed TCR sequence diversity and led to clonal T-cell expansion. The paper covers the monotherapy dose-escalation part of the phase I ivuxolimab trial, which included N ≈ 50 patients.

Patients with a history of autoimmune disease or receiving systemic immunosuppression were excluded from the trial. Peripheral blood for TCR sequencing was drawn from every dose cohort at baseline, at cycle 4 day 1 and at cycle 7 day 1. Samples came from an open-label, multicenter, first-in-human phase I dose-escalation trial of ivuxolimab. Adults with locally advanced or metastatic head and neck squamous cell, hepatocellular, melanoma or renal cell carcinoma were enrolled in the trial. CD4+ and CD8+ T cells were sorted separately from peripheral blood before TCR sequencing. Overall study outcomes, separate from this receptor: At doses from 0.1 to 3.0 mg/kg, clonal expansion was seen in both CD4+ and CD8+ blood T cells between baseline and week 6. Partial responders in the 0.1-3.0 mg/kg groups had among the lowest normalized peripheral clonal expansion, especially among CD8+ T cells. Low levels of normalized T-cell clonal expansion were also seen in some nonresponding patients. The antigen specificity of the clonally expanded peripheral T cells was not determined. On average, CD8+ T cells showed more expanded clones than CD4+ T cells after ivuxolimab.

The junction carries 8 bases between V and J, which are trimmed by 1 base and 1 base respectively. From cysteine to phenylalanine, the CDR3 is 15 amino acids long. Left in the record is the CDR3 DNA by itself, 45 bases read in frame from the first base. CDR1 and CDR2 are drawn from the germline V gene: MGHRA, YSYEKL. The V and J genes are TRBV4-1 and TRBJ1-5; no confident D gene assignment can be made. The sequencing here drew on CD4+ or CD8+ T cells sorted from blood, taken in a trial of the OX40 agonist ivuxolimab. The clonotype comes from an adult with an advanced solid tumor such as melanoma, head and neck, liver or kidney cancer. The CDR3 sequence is CASSQAPGSNQPQHF. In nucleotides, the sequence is TGCGCCAGCAGCCAAGCCCCGGGGAGCAATCAGCCCCAGCATTTT.